A selection of T cell receptor beta chains follows, all from one sample in a study of human T cells and chemical hapten exposure. TCRdb processed the RACE reads anew with MiXCR; each CDR3 protein has one entry. Of 130,000 or so distinct CDR3 sequences in the sample, around 8.3% were seen once. Sequences were obtained from whole blood. Receptors were obtained from a male donor in good health. Some clones in this sample may be carry-over from other donors' samples. Both conserved end residues are part of each CDR3. D genes are given only for firm matches. The listing skips clone size in some rows; elsewhere it reads once, few, many or a size class.

>TRBV5-1|.|TRBJ2-3|.
CASSETGTGATDTQYF
TGCGCCAGCAGCGAGACAGGGACGGGGGCCACAGATACGCAGTATTTT
>TRBV6-2/TRBV6-3|many|TRBJ2-2|.
CASSSPFSSGELFF
TGTGCCAGCAGTTCGCCGTTTAGCTCCGGGGAGCTGTTTTTT
>TRBV27|few|TRBJ1-2|.
CASSLSGSFYGYTF
TGTGCCAGCAGTTTATCTGGCAGCTTCTATGGCTACACCTTC
>TRBV11-2|.|TRBJ2-2|TRBD2
CASRLTRGGNTGELFF
TGTGCCAGCAGACTTACCCGCGGGGGGAACACCGGGGAGCTGTTTTTT
>TRBV12-3/TRBV12-4|.|TRBJ2-1|.
CASSPDSNNEQFF
TGTGCCAGCAGTCCAGACAGTAACAATGAGCAGTTCTTC
>TRBV3-1|few|TRBJ2-1|TRBD1
CASSQLDRGAYNEQFF
TGTGCCAGCAGCCAGTTAGACAGGGGAGCCTACAATGAGCAGTTCTTC
>TRBV10-1|few|TRBJ2-7|.
CASSESITGAYEQYF
TGCGCCAGCAGTGAGTCGATTACGGGGGCATATGAGCAGTACTTC
>TRBV20-1|many|TRBJ2-1|.
CSAELVVNEQFF
TGCAGTGCTGAGCTTGTGGTGAATGAGCAGTTCTTC
>TRBV2|many|TRBJ2-3|TRBD2
CASSGLAGRDTQYF
TGTGCCAGCAGTGGACTAGCGGGGAGGGATACGCAGTATTTT
>TRBV9|many|TRBJ1-2|.
CASSVYKTGNYGYTF
TGTGCCAGCAGCGTTTACAAGACAGGAAACTATGGCTACACCTTC
>TRBV9|.|TRBJ2-3|.
CASSYLQDEGTDTQYF
TGTGCCAGCAGCTACTTACAGGACGAGGGGACAGATACGCAGTATTTT
>TRBV9|few|TRBJ1-5|.
CASSVDGSGNQPQHF
TGTGCCAGCAGCGTAGATGGGTCGGGCAATCAGCCCCAGCATTTT
>TRBV11-1|.|TRBJ2-3|.
CASSFLTDTQYF
TGTGCCAGCAGCTTTCTAACAGATACGCAGTATTTT
>TRBV27|.|TRBJ1-1|.
CASSSLLLGAFF
TGTGCCAGCAGTTCGTTACTCCTGGGGGCTTTCTTT
>TRBV7-2|many|TRBJ2-7|.
CASSRDQSYEQYF
TGTGCCAGCAGCCGGGACCAGTCCTACGAGCAGTACTTC
>TRBV7-2|few|TRBJ1-1|.
CASSFGGGLNTEAFF
TGTGCCAGCAGCTTTGGAGGGGGGCTGAACACTGAAGCTTTCTTT
>TRBV7-9|.|TRBJ2-1|TRBD2
CASSLVASGSDEQFF
TGTGCCAGCAGCTTAGTGGCTAGCGGGAGCGATGAGCAGTTCTTC
>TRBV20-1|few|TRBJ1-4|.
CSARVNEKLFF
TGCAGTGCTAGAGTTAATGAAAAACTGTTTTTT
>TRBV7-6|few|TRBJ2-7|.
CASSPVVGGHEQYF
TGTGCCAGCAGCCCAGTTGTCGGGGGCCACGAGCAGTACTTC
>TRBV11-2|few|TRBJ2-5|TRBD1
CASSSPRQGGQTQYF
TGTGCCAGCAGCTCCCCTCGACAGGGGGGACAGACCCAGTACTTC
>TRBV20-1|many|TRBJ1-2|TRBD1
CSAYLGQGDGYTF
TGCAGTGCATACCTCGGACAGGGTGATGGCTACACCTTC
>TRBV9|few|TRBJ1-1|.
CASSVGGQTNTEAFF
TGTGCCAGCAGCGTAGGAGGACAGACGAACACTGAAGCTTTCTTT
>TRBV14|few|TRBJ2-1|.
CASSQVRLEQFF
TGTGCCAGCAGCCAAGTCAGACTTGAGCAGTTCTTC
>TRBV4-2|.|TRBJ2-3|.
CASKRPGTDTQYF
TGTGCCAGCAAGAGGCCGGGAACAGATACGCAGTATTTT
>TRBV13|few|TRBJ2-1|TRBD2
CASSSTLGLADYNEQFF
TGTGCCAGCAGCTCTACACTCGGACTAGCGGACTACAATGAGCAGTTCTTC
>TRBV9|.|TRBJ2-3|TRBD2
CASSGAGSADTQYF
TGTGCCAGCAGTGGAGCGGGGTCCGCTGATACGCAGTATTTT
>TRBV10-1|.|TRBJ2-7|TRBD1
CASSESPGQGPYEQYF
TGCGCCAGCAGTGAGTCGCCGGGACAGGGGCCCTACGAGCAGTACTTC
>TRBV29-1|few|TRBJ2-7|TRBD1
CSVLGTGVSYEQYF
TGCAGCGTGCTCGGGACAGGCGTATCCTACGAGCAGTACTTC
>TRBV6-2/TRBV6-3|many|TRBJ2-5|.
CASSYPYGLIQETQYF
TGTGCCAGCAGTTACCCGTATGGACTTATTCAAGAGACCCAGTACTTC
>TRBV6-1|.|TRBJ1-2|.
CASSEALPAVYGYTF
TGTGCCAGCAGTGAAGCGCTTCCAGCGGTCTATGGCTACACCTTC
>TRBV11-2|few|TRBJ2-5|.
CASSLDGTLSQETQYF
TGTGCCAGCAGCTTAGACGGGACTTTAAGCCAAGAGACCCAGTACTTC
>TRBV2|many|TRBJ2-2|TRBD1
CASSPGPGQGADNTGELFF
TGTGCCAGCAGTCCCGGCCCCGGACAGGGAGCGGATAACACCGGGGAGCTGTTTTTT
>TRBV7-9|many|TRBJ2-3|TRBD2
CASSLDGLAGGKTQYF
TGTGCCAGCAGCTTAGACGGCCTAGCGGGGGGAAAAACGCAGTATTTT
>TRBV20-1|few|TRBJ2-7|.
CSAREGVDYEQYF
TGCAGTGCCAGAGAAGGAGTTGACTACGAGCAGTACTTC
>TRBV6-5|many|TRBJ2-7|TRBD2
CASSYSDTSGSSPEEQYF
TGTGCCAGCAGTTACTCCGATACTAGCGGGAGTTCCCCTGAGGAGCAGTACTTC
>TRBV12-3/TRBV12-4|many|TRBJ1-1|.
CASSFWGALKAFF
TGTGCCAGCAGTTTCTGGGGGGCCCTCAAAGCTTTCTTT
>TRBV5-1|few|TRBJ2-7|TRBD1
CASSRSGTGLGGEQYF
TGCGCCAGCAGCCGATCCGGGACAGGTCTCGGAGGAGAGCAGTACTTC
>TRBV9|few|TRBJ2-2|TRBD2
CASSVGRGTSGTGELFF
TGTGCCAGCAGCGTAGGGAGGGGGACTAGCGGAACCGGGGAGCTGTTTTTT
>TRBV7-9|.|TRBJ2-7|.
CASSPGVGEQYF
TGTGCCAGCAGCCCCGGCGTAGGCGAGCAGTACTTC
>TRBV29-1|.|TRBJ2-7|TRBD1
CSVEDRGQGHNEQYF
TGCAGCGTTGAAGATCGAGGACAGGGCCACAACGAGCAGTACTTC
>TRBV10-3|few|TRBJ1-4|TRBD1
CAIRGTGGTNEKLFF
TGTGCCATCAGGGGGACAGGGGGCACTAATGAAAAACTGTTTTTT
>TRBV5-1|.|TRBJ2-1|TRBD2
CASSPREEARLFF
TGCGCCAGCAGCCCCCGGGAGGAAGCGAGGCTGTTCTTC
>TRBV15|few|TRBJ2-2|.
CATRNQGSGELFF
TGTGCCACCAGGAATCAGGGTTCCGGGGAGCTGTTTTTT
>TRBV4-3|many|TRBJ2-7|.
CASSQEGSSSYEQYF
TGCGCCAGCAGCCAAGAGGGAAGTAGCTCCTACGAGCAGTACTTC
>TRBV7-2|many|TRBJ1-2|.
CASSLGGADYGYTF
TGTGCCAGCAGCTTAGGAGGGGCAGACTATGGCTACACCTTC
>TRBV6-6|many|TRBJ1-2|TRBD1
CASRGTGGGYTF
TGTGCCAGCAGAGGGACAGGTGGTGGCTACACCTTC
>TRBV7-9|.|TRBJ2-2|.
CASSLIGAGELFF
TGTGCCAGCAGCTTAATTGGGGCCGGGGAGCTGTTTTTT
>TRBV5-1|many|TRBJ1-6|TRBD1
CASSSDRGWSPLHF
TGCGCCAGCAGCTCGGACAGGGGGTGGTCACCCCTCCACTTT
>TRBV7-2|many|TRBJ2-5|.
CASTLTGETQYF
TGTGCCAGCACCCTAACAGGGGAGACCCAGTACTTC